This TCR beta chain was documented in a study of a mutant IDH1 vaccine in newly diagnosed glioma (dated by TCRdb to the early 2020s). As for the study more broadly: Patients were given eight vaccinations, in weeks 1, 3, 5, 7, 11, 15, 19 and 23, which matched visits V03 through V10. Vaccination started 4-6 weeks after radiotherapy alone, or was given together with temozolomide cycles in the groups whose treatment included chemotherapy. The roughly 32 treated patients were around 62% male and around 40% female, with a mean age of roughly 42 years. Before enrollment, patients had received standard therapy of radiotherapy alone, temozolomide alone, or radiochemotherapy with temozolomide; most received the combination. Peripheral blood was drawn at six visits: V03 (baseline), V05, V07, V10, V12 and V13. Longitudinal TCRB deep sequencing was done for some 26 treated patients, wherever samples were available for exploratory analyses. Study-wide findings and limitations: Immune responses induced by the vaccine were seen in roughly 95% of patients across multiple MHC alleles. The authors noted that analyses of patient blood samples could not be reproduced because of sample limitations. Changes in the top peripheral T cell clonotypes picked up by TCRB sequencing did not appear to be linked to pseudoprogression. Availability determined which PBMC samples were chosen for TCRB deep sequencing.

Libraries were built with the immunoSEQ multiplex PCR assay. Following the manufacturer's protocol, the hsTCRB Kit was used to amplify rearranged TCR beta chain sequences. Sequencing of TCRB libraries was carried out on an Illumina MiSeq. As for how the authors treated the data: The proprietary platform of the kit vendor was used for demultiplexing, trimming and gene mapping. What TCRdb holds here is the immuneACCESS table cut down to in-frame rearrangements. Part of the clones is not present; checked against another copy, under half of the missing clones reflect an unresolved V gene, and the others are unexplained. V, J and clone size are those of that table, while D and trimming were read from the DNA. The sample includes tens of thousands of clones, with 84% observed a single time. The top ten constitute approximately 8.3% of the sample. Remarks on this clone: Its antigen has not been determined. Base qualities are not recorded, but no much larger clone differs from it by a single base.

This sample's time point label indicates: week 11, during vaccination. Each vaccine dose was 300 ug of a 20-mer mutant IDH1 peptide in Montanide, given subcutaneously with topical imiquimod. The donors had newly diagnosed IDH1-mutant astrocytomas of WHO grade 3 or 4 that showed loss of nuclear ATRX. The samples were drawn from NOA16, a multicentre, single-arm, open-label phase I trial in Germany that tested a mutant IDH1 peptide vaccine in humans for the first time. Genomic DNA for TCRB sequencing was extracted from EDTA blood using the DNeasy Blood and Tissue Kit. V lost 8 bases and J lost 4 bases; the stretch between them is 12 bases long. The CDR3, cysteine through phenylalanine, is 14 amino acids long. The kept DNA is CDR3 alone, 42 bases in frame from the first base. CDR1 and CDR2, looked up from the germline V gene, are MNHEY and SVGAGI.

The source material was PBMCs, sampled from a glioma patient whose treatment included an IDH1 peptide vaccine. The chain is made from TRBV6-5 and TRBJ1-6; the D gene cannot be named for sure. The clonotype was recovered from a woman between 50 and 59 years old with glioma. The DNA reads TGTGCCAGCGGCTCCCTGGCTTATAATTCACCCCTCCACTTT. The encoded protein is CASGSLAYNSPLHF.